The 5 T cell receptor beta chains reported below all come from one sample, sequenced in a study of shared clonotypes between healthy human individuals. Assay used: immunoSEQ multiplex PCR; TCRdb lists only in-frame clones, some missing. This sample has some 500,000 clones; around 79% occur once, and the top ten carry 10% to 15%. Sequences were obtained from PBMCs. The origin of the receptors is a woman in her 40s in good health. Some clones in this sample may be carry-over from other donors' samples.

This chain joins TRBV19 and TRBJ1-2; TRBD1 is a possible D gene (6 bases). The CDR3 covers 14 residues. The V gene's germline CDR1 is LNHDA and CDR2 SQIVND (reference sequence). With 5 bases removed from V and 6 bases from J, the gap between germline ends came to 16 bases. The CDR3 nucleotides read TGTGCCAGTAGTCAGAACAGGGAATCGAATGGCTACACCTTC. Residues: CASSQNRESNGYTF.

The chain uses TRBV7-8 and TRBJ2-5, with D perhaps matching TRBD1 (5 bases). The CDR3 is 15 residues long. Germline V gene sequence: CDR1 SGHVS, CDR2 FQNEAQ. V lost 6 bases, J lost 4 bases, and 18 bases lay in between. CDR3 nucleotide sequence: TGTGCCAGCAGTACAGCTCGCAGGGCCCGAGAGACCCAGTACTTC. Translating gives CASSTARRARETQYF.

The chain carries TRBV11-2 and TRBJ1-1; D not resolved. V was trimmed by 4 bases and J by 4 bases, leaving 7 bases between them. From germline, CDR1 is SGHAT and CDR2 FQNNGV. The CDR3 spans 12 residues. The CDR3 region has the DNA TGTGCCAGCAGCTCAGGAGGCACTGAAGCTTTCTTT. It codes for CASSSGGTEAFF.

In its sample, this clone was seen a few times. The gene calls are TRBV19 and TRBJ1-4; D remains ambiguous. CDR3 length: 16 amino acids. Germline V gene lookup returns CDR1 LNHDA and CDR2 SQIVND (reference sequence). V was shortened by 3 bases and J by 1 base, with 12 bases between the two germline ends. The CDR3 is CASSMYSVVTNEKLFF. The DNA for the CDR3 is TGTGCCAGTAGTATGTACTCTGTCGTAACTAATGAAAAACTGTTTTTT. Looking up the rest from reference TRBV19 and TRBJ1-4 gives the full variable domain: DGGITQSPKYLFRKEGQNVTLSCEQNLNHDAMYWYRQDPGQGLRLIYYSQIVNDFQKGDIAEGYSVSREKKESFPLTVTSAQKNPTAFYLCASSMYSVVTNEKLFFGSGTQLSVL.

This clone was recorded many times. The genes are TRBV28 and TRBJ1-1; TRBD1 agrees at 12 bases. Germline CDR1 and CDR2: MDHEN and SYDVKM. The trim removed 4 bases at V and 5 bases at J, leaving 5 bases unmatched. The length of the CDR3 is 15 residues. The CDR3 region is CASSSGQGARTEAFF. The CDR3 DNA reads as TGTGCCAGCAGTTCGGGACAGGGGGCTAGGACTGAAGCTTTCTTT.